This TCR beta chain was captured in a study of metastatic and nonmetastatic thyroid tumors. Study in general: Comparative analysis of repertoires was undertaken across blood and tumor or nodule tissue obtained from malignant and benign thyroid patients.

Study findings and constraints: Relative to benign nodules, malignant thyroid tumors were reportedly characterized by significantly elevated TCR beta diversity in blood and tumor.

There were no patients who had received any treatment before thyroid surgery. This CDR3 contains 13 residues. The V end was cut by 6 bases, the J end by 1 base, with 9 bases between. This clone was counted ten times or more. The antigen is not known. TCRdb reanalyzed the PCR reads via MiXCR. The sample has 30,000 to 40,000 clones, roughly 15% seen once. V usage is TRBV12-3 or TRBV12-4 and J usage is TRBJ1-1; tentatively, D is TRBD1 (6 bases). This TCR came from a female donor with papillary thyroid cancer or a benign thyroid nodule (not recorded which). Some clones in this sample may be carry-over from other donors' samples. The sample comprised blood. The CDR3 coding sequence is TGTGCCAGCAGGTCGGGACAGAACACTGAAGCTTTCTTT. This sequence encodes CASRSGQNTEAFF.